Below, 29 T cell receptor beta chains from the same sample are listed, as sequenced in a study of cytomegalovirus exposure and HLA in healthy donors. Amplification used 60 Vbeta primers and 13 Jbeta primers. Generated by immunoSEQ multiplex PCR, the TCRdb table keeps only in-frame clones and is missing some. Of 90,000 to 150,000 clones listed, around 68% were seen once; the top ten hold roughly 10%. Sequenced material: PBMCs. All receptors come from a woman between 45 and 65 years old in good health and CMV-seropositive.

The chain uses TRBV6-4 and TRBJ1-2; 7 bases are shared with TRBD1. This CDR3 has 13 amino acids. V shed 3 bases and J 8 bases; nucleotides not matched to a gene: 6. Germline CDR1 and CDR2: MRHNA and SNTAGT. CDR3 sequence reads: CASSEGGSTGYTF. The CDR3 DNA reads TGTGCCAGCAGTGAAGGGGGCTCGACGGGCTACACCTTC.

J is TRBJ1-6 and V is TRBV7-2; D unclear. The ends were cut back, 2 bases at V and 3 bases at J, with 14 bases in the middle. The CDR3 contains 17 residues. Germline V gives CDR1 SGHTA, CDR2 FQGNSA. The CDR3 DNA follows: TGTGCCAGCAGCTTAAATCCGAACCTAGTCTATAATTCACCCCTCCACTTT. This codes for CASSLNPNLVYNSPLHF.

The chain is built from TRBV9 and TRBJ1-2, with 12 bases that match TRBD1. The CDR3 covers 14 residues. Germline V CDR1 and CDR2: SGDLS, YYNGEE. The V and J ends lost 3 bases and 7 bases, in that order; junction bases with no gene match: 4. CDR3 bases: TGTGCCAGCAGCGCGGGACAGGGGGCGAGTGGCTACACCTTC. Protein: CASSAGQGASGYTF.

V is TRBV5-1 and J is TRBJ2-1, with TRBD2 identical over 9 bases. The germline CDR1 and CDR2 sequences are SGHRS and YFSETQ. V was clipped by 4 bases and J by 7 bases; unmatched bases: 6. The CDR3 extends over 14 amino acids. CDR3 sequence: CASSLLAGSNEQFF. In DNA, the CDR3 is TGCGCCAGCAGCCTCCTAGCGGGATCGAATGAGCAGTTCTTC.

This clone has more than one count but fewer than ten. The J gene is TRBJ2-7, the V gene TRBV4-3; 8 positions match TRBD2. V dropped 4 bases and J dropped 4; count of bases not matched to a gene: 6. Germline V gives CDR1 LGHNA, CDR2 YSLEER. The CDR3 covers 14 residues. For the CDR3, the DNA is TGCGCCAGCAGCCTCGCGGGGGGTAGATACGAGCAGTACTTC. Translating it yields CASSLAGGRYEQYF.

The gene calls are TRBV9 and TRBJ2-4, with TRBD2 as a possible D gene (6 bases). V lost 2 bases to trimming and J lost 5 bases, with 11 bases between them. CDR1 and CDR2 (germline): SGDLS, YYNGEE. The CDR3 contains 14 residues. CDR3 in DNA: TGTGCCAGCAGCGTCTCTAGCGTAGAAAACATTCAGTACTTC. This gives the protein CASSVSSVENIQYF. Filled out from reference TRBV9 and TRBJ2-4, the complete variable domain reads DSGVTQTPKHLITATGQRVTLRCSPRSGDLSVYWYQQSLDQGLQFLIQYYNGEERAKGNILERFSAQQFPDLHSELNLSSLELGDSALYFCASSVSSVENIQYFGAGTRLSVL.

CDR3 residues: CASSEGALLNTEAFF. CDR3 coding DNA: TGTGCCAGCAGTGAAGGGGCGTTGTTGAACACTGAAGCTTTCTTT. V gene TRBV6-1 combines with J gene TRBJ1-1; D is ambiguous. Trimming took 1 base from V and 0 from J, leaving 9 bases between them. CDR3 length: 15 amino acids. CDR1 and CDR2 (germline): MNHNS, SASEGT.

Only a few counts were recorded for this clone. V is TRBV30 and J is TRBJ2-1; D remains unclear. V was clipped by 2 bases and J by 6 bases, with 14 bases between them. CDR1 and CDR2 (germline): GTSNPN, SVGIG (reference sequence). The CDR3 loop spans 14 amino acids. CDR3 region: CAWSSSPQVNEQFF. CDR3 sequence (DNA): TGTGCCTGGAGTTCGAGCCCTCAGGTCAATGAGCAGTTCTTC.

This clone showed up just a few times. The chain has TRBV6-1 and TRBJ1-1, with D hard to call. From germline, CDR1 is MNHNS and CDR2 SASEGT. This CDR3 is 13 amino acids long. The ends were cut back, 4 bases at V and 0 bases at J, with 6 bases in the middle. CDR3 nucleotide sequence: TGTGCCAGCAGTGGAGTCATGAACACTGAAGCTTTCTTT. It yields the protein CASSGVMNTEAFF.

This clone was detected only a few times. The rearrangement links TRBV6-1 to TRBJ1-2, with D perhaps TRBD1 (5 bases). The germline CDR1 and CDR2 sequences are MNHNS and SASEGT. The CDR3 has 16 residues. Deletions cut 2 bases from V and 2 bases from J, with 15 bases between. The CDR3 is CASSEWEGQKNYGYTF. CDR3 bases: TGTGCCAGCAGTGAATGGGAGGGGCAAAAAAACTATGGCTACACCTTC.

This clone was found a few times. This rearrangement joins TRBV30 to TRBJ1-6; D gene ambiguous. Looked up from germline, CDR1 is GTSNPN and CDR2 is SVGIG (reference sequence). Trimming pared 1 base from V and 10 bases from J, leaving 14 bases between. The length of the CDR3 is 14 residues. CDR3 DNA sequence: TGTGCCTGGAGTGAAAGACTACGGGGATCACCCCTCCACTTT. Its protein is CAWSERLRGSPLHF.

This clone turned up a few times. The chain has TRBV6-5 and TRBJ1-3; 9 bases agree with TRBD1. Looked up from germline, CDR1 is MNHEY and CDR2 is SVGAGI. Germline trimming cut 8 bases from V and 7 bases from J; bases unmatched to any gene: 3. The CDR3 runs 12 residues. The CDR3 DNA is TGTGCCAGCCGGACAGGGGATAACACCATATATTTT. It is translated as CASRTGDNTIYF.

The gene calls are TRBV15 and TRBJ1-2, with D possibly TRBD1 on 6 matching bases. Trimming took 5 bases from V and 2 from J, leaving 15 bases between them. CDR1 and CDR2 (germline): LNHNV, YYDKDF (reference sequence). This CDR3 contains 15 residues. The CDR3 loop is CATSVEQGLNYGYTF. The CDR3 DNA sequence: TGTGCCACCAGCGTCGAACAGGGATTGAACTATGGCTACACCTTC.

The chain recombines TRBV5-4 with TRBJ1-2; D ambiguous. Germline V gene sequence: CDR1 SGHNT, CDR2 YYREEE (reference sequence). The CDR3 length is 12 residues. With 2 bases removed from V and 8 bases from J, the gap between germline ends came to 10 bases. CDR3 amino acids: CASSFSGEGYTF. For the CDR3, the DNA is TGTGCCAGCAGCTTCTCCGGGGAAGGCTACACCTTC.

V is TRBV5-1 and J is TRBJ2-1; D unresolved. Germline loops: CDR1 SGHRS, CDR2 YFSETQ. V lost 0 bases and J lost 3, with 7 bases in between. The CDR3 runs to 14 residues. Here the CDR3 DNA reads TGCGCCAGCAGCTTGGCATGGAGCTACAATGAGCAGTTCTTC. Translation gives CASSLAWSYNEQFF.

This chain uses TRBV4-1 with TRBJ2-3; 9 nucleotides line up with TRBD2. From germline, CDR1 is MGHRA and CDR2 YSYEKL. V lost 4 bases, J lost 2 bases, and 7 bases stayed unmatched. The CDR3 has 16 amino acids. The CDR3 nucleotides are TGCGCCAGCAGCCGATCGACTAGCGGATACACAGATACGCAGTATTTT. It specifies CASSRSTSGYTDTQYF.

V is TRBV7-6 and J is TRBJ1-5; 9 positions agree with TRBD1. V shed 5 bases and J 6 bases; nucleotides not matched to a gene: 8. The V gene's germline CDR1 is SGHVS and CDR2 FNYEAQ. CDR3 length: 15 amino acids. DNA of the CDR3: TGTGCCAGCAGCCAGGGACAGGGAGGAAGTCAGCCCCAGCATTTT. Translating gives CASSQGQGGSQPQHF.

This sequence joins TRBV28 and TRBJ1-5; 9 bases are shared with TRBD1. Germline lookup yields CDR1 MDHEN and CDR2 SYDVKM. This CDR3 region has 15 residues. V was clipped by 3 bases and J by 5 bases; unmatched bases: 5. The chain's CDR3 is CASSFSGTGYQPQHF. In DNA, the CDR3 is TGTGCCAGCAGTTTCTCCGGGACAGGGTATCAGCCCCAGCATTTT.

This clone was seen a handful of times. For the CDR3, the DNA is TGTGCCAGCAGCCCCGGACAGCTCAATCAGCCCCAGCATTTT. Protein sequence: CASSPGQLNQPQHF. The chain couples TRBV9 to TRBJ1-5; D possibly corresponds to TRBD1 (6 bases). The germline V gene has CDR1 SGDLS and CDR2 YYNGEE. Trimming left V 4 bases short and J 3 bases short, with 11 bases between. This CDR3 has 14 amino acids.

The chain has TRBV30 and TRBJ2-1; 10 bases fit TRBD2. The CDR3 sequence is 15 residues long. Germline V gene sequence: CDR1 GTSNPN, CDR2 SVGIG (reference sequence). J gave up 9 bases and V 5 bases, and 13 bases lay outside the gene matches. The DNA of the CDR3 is TGTGCCTGGGGGGGGTCTAGCGGGGGAGGGGGTGAGCAGTTCTTC. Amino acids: CAWGGSSGGGGEQFF.

In DNA, the CDR3 is TGTGCCTGGAGTGTACAGGGTCGGACTGAAGCTTTCTTT. This translates into CAWSVQGRTEAFF. The V call is TRBV30, the J call TRBJ1-1, with a possible D match to TRBD1 (6 bases). V was cut by 0 bases and J by 5 bases, with 10 bases left in between. From germline, CDR1 is GTSNPN and CDR2 SVGIG (reference sequence). The CDR3 has 13 residues.

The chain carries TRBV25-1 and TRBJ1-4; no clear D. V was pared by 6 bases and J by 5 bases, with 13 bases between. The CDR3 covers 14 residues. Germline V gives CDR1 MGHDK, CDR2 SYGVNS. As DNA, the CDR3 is TGTGCCAGCAGCCCGGGTGAGCTAAATGAAAAACTGTTTTTT. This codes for CASSPGELNEKLFF.

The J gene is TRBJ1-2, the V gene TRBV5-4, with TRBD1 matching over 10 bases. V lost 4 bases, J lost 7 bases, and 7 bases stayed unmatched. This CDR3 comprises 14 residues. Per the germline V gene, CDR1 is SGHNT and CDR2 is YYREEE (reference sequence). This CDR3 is CASSARDRGRGYTF. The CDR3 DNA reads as TGTGCCAGCAGCGCCCGGGACAGGGGTCGTGGCTACACCTTC.

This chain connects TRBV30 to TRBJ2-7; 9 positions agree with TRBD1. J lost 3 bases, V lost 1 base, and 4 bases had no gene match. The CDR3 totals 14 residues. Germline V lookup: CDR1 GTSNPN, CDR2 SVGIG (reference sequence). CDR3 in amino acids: CAWSAGQGVYEQYF. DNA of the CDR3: TGTGCCTGGAGTGCGGGACAGGGAGTCTACGAGCAGTACTTC.

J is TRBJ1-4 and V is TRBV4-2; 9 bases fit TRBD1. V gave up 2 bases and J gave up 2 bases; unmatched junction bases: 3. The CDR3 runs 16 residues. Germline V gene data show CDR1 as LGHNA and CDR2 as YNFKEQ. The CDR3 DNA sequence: TGTGCCAGCAGCCAAACAGGGGGCATGACTAATGAAAAACTGTTTTTT. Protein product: CASSQTGGMTNEKLFF.

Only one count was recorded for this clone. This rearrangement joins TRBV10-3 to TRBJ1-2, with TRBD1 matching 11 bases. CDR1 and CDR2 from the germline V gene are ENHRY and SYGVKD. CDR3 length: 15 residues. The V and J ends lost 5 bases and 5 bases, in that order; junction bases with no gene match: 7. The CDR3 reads CAISQDRGREYGYTF. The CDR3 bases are TGTGCCATCAGTCAGGACAGGGGGCGGGAGTATGGCTACACCTTC.

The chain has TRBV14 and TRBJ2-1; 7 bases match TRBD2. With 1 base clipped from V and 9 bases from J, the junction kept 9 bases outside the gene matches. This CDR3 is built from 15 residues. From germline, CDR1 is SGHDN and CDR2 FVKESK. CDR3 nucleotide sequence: TGTGCCAGCAGCCAAGGGGGTTCTTGGGGGGGTGAGCAGTTCTTC. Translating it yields CASSQGGSWGGEQFF.

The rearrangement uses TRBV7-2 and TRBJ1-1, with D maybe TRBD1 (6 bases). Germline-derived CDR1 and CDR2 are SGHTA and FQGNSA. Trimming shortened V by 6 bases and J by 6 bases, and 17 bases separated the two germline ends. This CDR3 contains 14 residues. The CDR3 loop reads CASRGQQGFAEAFF. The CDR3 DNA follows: TGTGCCAGCAGGGGCCAACAGGGCTTCGCTGAAGCTTTCTTT.

As DNA, the CDR3 is TGCGCCAGCAGCCAAGGGAGAGGGTGGGCGGCAGATACGCAGTATTTT. Its translation: CASSQGRGWAADTQYF. V and J are TRBV4-1 and TRBJ2-3, with D tentatively TRBD2 (5 bases). The germline V gene encodes CDR1 MGHRA and CDR2 YSYEKL. There are 16 residues in the CDR3. Trimming stripped 1 base from V and 4 bases from J, with 15 bases between.